The 32 T cell receptor beta chains below were found in one sample sequenced in a study of cytomegalovirus exposure and HLA in healthy donors listed by TCRdb under 2017. To prepare the library, the immunoSEQ multiplex PCR assay was applied. A mixture of 60 forward primers for TCR Vbeta segments and 13 reverse primers for TCR Jbeta segments was used in the multiplex PCR. TCRdb re-hosts the immuneACCESS table, in-frame sequences only. Its copies lack some clones; in the studies checked, an unresolved V gene accounts for under half of them, and the cause for the rest is not known. The sample table contains 250,000 to 350,000 clones; only one count was recorded for 80% to 90% of them. 4% of the sample comes from the top ten. The sequencing sample was made of PBMCs. The receptors originated from a man between 40 and 49 years old in good health and CMV-seropositive.

This sequence joins TRBV6-1 and TRBJ1-2; 7 positions match TRBD1. V shed 11 bases and J 5 bases; nucleotides not matched to a gene: 5. The CDR3 totals 11 residues. The V gene's germline CDR1 is MNHNS and CDR2 SASEGT. In DNA form, the CDR3 reads TGTGCCCTACAGGGGTTGTATGGCTACACCTTC. It is translated as CALQGLYGYTF.

This clone has only one observation. The gene calls are TRBV29-1 and TRBJ2-1, with 9 bases matching TRBD1. V was pared by 7 bases and J by 1 base, with 2 bases of the junction left unmatched. The germline V gene has CDR1 SQVTM and CDR2 ANQGSEA. The length of the CDR3 is 13 residues. CDR3 residues: CSAGTGSYNEQFF. In DNA, the CDR3 is TGCAGCGCCGGGACAGGGTCCTACAATGAGCAGTTCTTC.

The gene calls are TRBV4-2 and TRBJ2-2; weak D call: TRBD1 (8 bases). This CDR3 is built from 21 residues. V was cut by 3 bases and J by 5 bases, with 31 bases left in between. Germline V CDR1 and CDR2: LGHNA, YNFKEQ. The CDR3 coding sequence is TGTGCCAGCAGCCACCCCCGACTCGGACAGGGAGAGGGCGGGAGTACCGGGGAGCTGTTTTTT. This translates into CASSHPRLGQGEGGSTGELFF.

The chain recombines TRBV27 with TRBJ1-5; no clear D gene. The V end was cut by 0 bases, the J end by 4 bases, with 4 bases between. Germline loops: CDR1 MNHEY, CDR2 SMNVEV (reference sequence). The CDR3 is 13 residues long. CDR3 region: CASSLSQNQPQHF. The CDR3, as DNA: TGTGCCAGCAGTTTATCACAGAATCAGCCCCAGCATTTT.

The V and J genes are TRBV14 and TRBJ2-2; D perhaps matches TRBD2 (6 bases). CDR3 length equals 14 residues. Germline V gene sequence: CDR1 SGHDN, CDR2 FVKESK. V lost 0 bases to trimming and J lost 6 bases, with 8 bases between them. CDR3 residues: CASSQDPGAGELFF. In DNA, the CDR3 is TGTGCCAGCAGCCAAGACCCGGGGGCCGGGGAGCTGTTTTTT. Full variable domain (remainder filled in from reference TRBV14 and TRBJ2-2): EAGVTQFPSHSVIEKGQTVTLRCDPISGHDNLYWYRRVMGKEIKFLLHFVKESKQDESGMPNNRFLAERTGGTYSTLKVQPAELEDSGVYFCASSQDPGAGELFFGEGSRLTVL.

For the CDR3, the DNA is TGTGCCACCAGCAGAGATTGGGCAGTAACCTACGAGCAGTACTTC. Translated, it gives CATSRDWAVTYEQYF. The chain combines TRBV15 with TRBJ2-7; D is undetermined. The CDR3 is 15 residues long. Germline V gene lookup returns CDR1 LNHNV and CDR2 YYDKDF (reference sequence). Trimming cost V 0 bases and J 2 bases, with 11 bases left between them.

The chain uses TRBV7-9 and TRBJ2-2, with D uncertain. The CDR3 contains 13 residues. V shed 3 bases and J shed 6 bases, with 8 bases lying between them. CDR1 SEHNR and CDR2 FQNEAQ come from the germline V gene (reference sequence). The CDR3 sequence: CASSLSVPGELFF. In nucleotides, the CDR3 is TGTGCCAGCAGCTTGAGCGTGCCCGGGGAGCTGTTTTTT. Using reference TRBV7-9 and TRBJ2-2 for the parts outside the CDR3, the full variable domain is DTGVSQNPRHKITKRGQNVTFRCDPISEHNRLYWYRQTLGQGPEFLTYFQNEAQLEKSRLLSDRFSAERPKGSFSTLEIQRTEQGDSAMYLCASSLSVPGELFFGEGSRLTVL.

The CDR3 nucleotides read TGTGCCAGCAGTTTGACGGGTAGCTCCTACAATGAGCAGTTCTTC. It yields the protein CASSLTGSSYNEQFF. J is TRBJ2-1 and V is TRBV28; D is undetermined. Germline CDR1 reads MDHEN; CDR2 reads SYDVKM. The V end lost 3 bases, the J end lost 0 bases, and 9 bases lay between the germline ends. The CDR3 length is 15 residues.

J is TRBJ2-3 and V is TRBV7-3, with TRBD2 matching 10 bases. V shed 5 bases and J 6 bases; nucleotides not matched to a gene: 5. Germline V gene data show CDR1 as SGHTA and CDR2 as FQGTGA. The CDR3 is 14 amino acids. This chain's CDR3 is CASSRAGGVDTQYF. The CDR3, as DNA: TGTGCCAGCAGCCGAGCGGGGGGGGTGGATACGCAGTATTTT.

The chain has TRBV19 and TRBJ1-2; D not resolved. V was trimmed by 0 bases and J by 7 bases, leaving 24 bases between them. The V gene's germline CDR1 is LNHDA and CDR2 SQIVND (reference sequence). This CDR3 contains 18 residues. CDR3 DNA: TGTGCCAGTAGTATAGATCTTCTACGGACGGGGTTGGAGCGTGGCTACACCTTC. Translation gives CASSIDLLRTGLERGYTF.

The chain joins TRBV19 to TRBJ1-5; TRBD1 aligns across 9 bases. V shed 5 bases, J shed 3 bases, and the junction held 8 bases outside the gene matches. The germline V gene encodes CDR1 LNHDA and CDR2 SQIVND (reference sequence). This CDR3 contains 16 residues. CDR3 DNA sequence: TGTGCCAGTAGTCCTTGGACAGGGGACCCCAATCAGCCCCAGCATTTT. Translation gives CASSPWTGDPNQPQHF.

The gene calls are TRBV7-2 and TRBJ1-1; D is uncertain. Germline lookup yields CDR1 SGHTA and CDR2 FQGNSA. This CDR3 is 14 amino acids long. The germline V and J ends were trimmed by 0 bases and 1 base, with 6 bases remaining between them. The CDR3 nucleotides read TGTGCCAGCAGCTTAGCGCGTTCGAACACTGAAGCTTTCTTT. Translated, it gives CASSLARSNTEAFF.

The chain uses TRBV2 and TRBJ2-3, with a tentative D call TRBD2 (5 bases). The CDR3 runs to 14 residues. Looked up from germline, CDR1 is SNHLY and CDR2 is FYNNEI. V lost 5 bases and J lost 2, with 11 bases in between. This chain's CDR3 is CASSRFLATDTQYF. CDR3 DNA: TGTGCCAGCAGTCGATTCCTAGCCACAGATACGCAGTATTTT.

J is TRBJ2-1 and V is TRBV25-1, with TRBD2 identical over 7 bases. CDR3 length: 15 amino acids. With V trimmed by 7 bases and J by 7 bases, 13 bases remained unmatched. In germline, CDR1 is MGHDK, CDR2 SYGVNS. CDR3 nucleotide sequence: TGTGCCAGCACCCGGAAGGCGGGAGTGATAAATGAGCAGTTCTTC. It is translated as CASTRKAGVINEQFF.

This chain joins TRBV19 and TRBJ1-1, with D perhaps matching TRBD1 (5 bases). The CDR3 contains 15 residues. The germline CDR1 and CDR2 sequences are LNHDA and SQIVND (reference sequence). The germline V and J ends were trimmed by 1 base and 5 bases, with 14 bases remaining between them. CDR3 DNA: TGTGCCAGTAGTATAGGAGGAGGGGTGAGGACTGAAGCTTTCTTT. Translation gives CASSIGGGVRTEAFF.

This clone was seen once. The rearrangement links TRBV5-1 to TRBJ2-1; D might be TRBD2 (6 bases). CDR3 length equals 16 residues. V shed 2 bases and J shed 0 bases, with 12 bases lying between them. Germline CDR1 reads SGHRS; CDR2 reads YFSETQ. This chain's CDR3 is CASSFRAGPSYNEQFF. The DNA for the CDR3 is TGCGCCAGCAGCTTCCGAGCGGGTCCCTCCTACAATGAGCAGTTCTTC.

CDR3 in DNA: TGCGCCAGCAGCCAAGATTTGGACAGACCCTACGAGCAGTACTTC. It yields the protein CASSQDLDRPYEQYF. The chain links TRBV4-3 to TRBJ2-7; TRBD1 might be the D (6 bases). CDR1 is LGHNA and CDR2 is YSLEER in the germline V gene. V was shortened by 0 bases and J by 2 bases, with 11 bases between the two germline ends. The CDR3 consists of 15 residues.

The V gene is TRBV19, the J gene TRBJ2-7, with 8 bases lining up with TRBD2. The length of the CDR3 is 14 residues. The germline V gene has CDR1 LNHDA and CDR2 SQIVND (reference sequence). V shed 3 bases, J shed 3 bases, and the junction held 4 bases outside the gene matches. This CDR3 is CASSIGGLVYEQYF. The CDR3 nucleotides read TGTGCCAGTAGTATTGGGGGACTAGTCTACGAGCAGTACTTC.

The chain has TRBV7-2 and TRBJ2-1; 13 nucleotides agree with TRBD2. This CDR3 comprises 16 residues. V was clipped by 5 bases and J by 8 bases; unmatched bases: 9. Germline CDR1 and CDR2: SGHTA and FQGNSA. The CDR3 region has the DNA TGTGCCAGCAGCCCTGGACTAGCGGGAGACGTCTATGAGCAGTTCTTC. The encoded protein is CASSPGLAGDVYEQFF.

The gene calls are TRBV28 and TRBJ2-7, with a weak D call TRBD2 (5 bases). The V and J ends lost 7 bases and 1 base respectively, with 11 bases between them. This CDR3 has 13 residues. CDR1 and CDR2 from the germline V gene are MDHEN and SYDVKM. Here the CDR3 DNA reads TGTGCCAGCAAACTAGGCCCGTCCTACGAGCAGTACTTC. Its protein is CASKLGPSYEQYF.

CDR3 loop: CASSYGGQPYEQYF. The CDR3 DNA reads TGTGCCAGCAGTTACGGGGGACAGCCCTACGAGCAGTACTTC. The gene calls are TRBV6-5 and TRBJ2-7, with 7 bases identical to TRBD1. CDR1 and CDR2 (germline): MNHEY, SVGAGI. This CDR3 region has 14 residues. After removal of 2 bases from V and 2 bases from J, the junction contained 3 bases not matched to a gene.

The V gene is TRBV9, the J gene TRBJ2-7; D perhaps matches TRBD1 (6 bases). V was clipped by 3 bases and J by 7 bases, with 17 bases between them. Germline V gives CDR1 SGDLS, CDR2 YYNGEE. The CDR3 contains 14 residues. The CDR3 protein is CASSAQGIGPEQYF. CDR3 sequence (DNA): TGTGCCAGCAGCGCACAGGGAATTGGTCCGGAGCAGTACTTC.

This clone is a singleton in its sample. V is TRBV18 and J is TRBJ2-1; D call uncertain. V lost 3 bases and J lost 8, with 11 bases in between. Per the germline V gene, CDR1 is KGHSH and CDR2 is LQKENI. The length of the CDR3 is 13 residues. The CDR3 DNA follows: TGTGCCAGCTCACCCGGTTATGCCGATGAGCAGTTCTTC. Its protein is CASSPGYADEQFF.

The genes are TRBV7-9 and TRBJ2-7; 7 bases are a match to TRBD1. The CDR3 is 14 amino acids. Unmatched junction bases numbered 6, after V lost 5 bases and J lost 2 bases. Germline CDR1 and CDR2: SEHNR and FQNEAQ (reference sequence). CDR3 DNA: TGTGCCAGCAGCCCGACAGGGACCCCCTACGAGCAGTACTTC. Amino acids: CASSPTGTPYEQYF.

V is TRBV2 and J is TRBJ2-3, with D perhaps TRBD2 (6 bases). This CDR3 has 13 residues. V was trimmed by 7 bases and J by 2 bases, leaving 10 bases between them. CDR1 and CDR2 (germline): SNHLY, FYNNEI. CDR3 sequence reads: CASMTDYTDTQYF. Here the CDR3 DNA reads TGTGCCAGCATGACGGACTACACAGATACGCAGTATTTT. Full variable domain (rest looked up from reference TRBV2 and TRBJ2-3): EPEVTQTPSHQVTQMGQEVILRCVPISNHLYFYWYRQILGQKVEFLVSFYNNEISEKSEIFDDQFSVERPDGSNFTLKIRSTKLEDSAMYFCASMTDYTDTQYFGPGTRLTVL.

The rearrangement links TRBV30 to TRBJ2-7, with unresolved D. Germline V gene data show CDR1 as GTSNPN and CDR2 as SVGIG (reference sequence). The CDR3 spans 13 residues. V lost 1 base and J lost 2, with 9 bases in between. DNA for the CDR3: TGTGCCTGGAGTGGGGCACAGCCCTACGAGCAGTACTTC. Residues: CAWSGAQPYEQYF.

The chain joins TRBV5-1 to TRBJ1-4; D is unresolved. The V end was cut by 5 bases, the J end by 2 bases, with 10 bases between. CDR1 is SGHRS, CDR2 YFSETQ, per germline. The CDR3 runs 14 residues. CDR3 DNA sequence: TGCGCCAGCAGTGTTCCAGGTACTAATGAAAAACTGTTTTTT. Protein product: CASSVPGTNEKLFF.

This sequence joins TRBV6-5 and TRBJ2-7; tentatively, D is TRBD2 (6 bases). Germline V lookup: CDR1 MNHEY, CDR2 SVGAGI. CDR3 size: 13 residues. V was clipped by 0 bases and J by 7 bases, with 10 bases between them. Written as DNA, the CDR3 is TGTGCCAGCAGTTACTCGGGAGGTTGGGAGCAGTACTTC. This codes for CASSYSGGWEQYF.

The chain recombines TRBV25-1 with TRBJ1-5, with a possible D match to TRBD1 (6 bases). The length of the CDR3 is 14 residues. Germline V CDR1 and CDR2: MGHDK, SYGVNS. The V and J ends lost 4 bases and 1 base respectively, with 8 bases between them. The DNA for the CDR3 is TGTGCCAGCAGTGTCACAGGGAGCAATCAGCCCCAGCATTTT. The encoded protein is CASSVTGSNQPQHF.

This clone turned up a few times. The CDR3 is CASSSGGITYEQYF. CDR3 nucleotides: TGTGCCAGCAGCTCGGGGGGAATTACATACGAGCAGTACTTC. This rearrangement joins TRBV11-2 to TRBJ2-7; 7 bases agree with TRBD2. The CDR3 runs 14 residues. J lost 4 bases, V lost 4 bases, and 7 bases had no gene match. Germline V CDR1 and CDR2: SGHAT, FQNNGV.

The chain uses TRBV19 and TRBJ2-4; D perhaps matches TRBD1 (7 bases). V was cut by 4 bases and J by 1 base, with 11 bases left in between. Germline V gene data show CDR1 as LNHDA and CDR2 as SQIVND (reference sequence). This CDR3 is 15 amino acids long. The CDR3 region is CASSKEGAAKNIQYF. Here the CDR3 DNA reads TGTGCCAGTAGTAAGGAGGGGGCCGCCAAAAACATTCAGTACTTC.

This sequence joins TRBV19 and TRBJ1-1; 10 nucleotides align to TRBD1. CDR3 size: 15 residues. The V gene end was trimmed by 8 bases and the J gene end by 3 bases; junction bases not matched to a gene: 9. The germline gives CDR1 LNHDA, CDR2 SQIVND (reference sequence). CDR3 sequence reads: CASGDTGTGDTEAFF. The CDR3 DNA sequence: TGTGCCAGTGGGGATACCGGGACAGGGGACACTGAAGCTTTCTTT.